These 3 T cell receptor beta chains share one sample of origin, sequenced in a study of blood T cell repertoires in COVID-19 (dated by TCRdb to the early 2020s). Libraries were built with the immunoSEQ multiplex PCR assay. The table was pulled from immuneACCESS by TCRdb, which kept in-frame rearrangements only. Such tables lose some clones; where checked, under half of the loss comes from unresolved V genes, and the rest has no known cause. This sample lists tens of thousands of clones; 86% were detected once. Over 3.5% of the sample is held by the ten biggest clonotypes. Input material: peripheral blood. The receptors shown here come from an elderly man with active COVID-19.

V and J are TRBV18 and TRBJ2-5; TRBD1 matches at 8 bases. The CDR3 sequence is 14 residues long. V shed 5 bases and J 1 base; nucleotides not matched to a gene: 3. Germline CDR1 reads KGHSH; CDR2 reads LQKENI. CDR3: CASSVDRAQETQYF. CDR3 DNA sequence: TGTGCCAGCTCAGTGGACAGGGCCCAAGAGACCCAGTACTTC.

This chain links TRBV10-1 with TRBJ1-2; 7 bases align to TRBD1. V trimming: 2 bases; J trimming: 8 bases; junction bases outside the gene matches: 8. CDR3 length: 14 amino acids. Germline V lookup: CDR1 WNHNN, CDR2 SYGVQD (reference sequence). The CDR3 DNA is TGCGCCAGCAGTGAGGACAGGGCGATCGGAGGCTACACCTTC. This gives the protein CASSEDRAIGGYTF.

CDR3 residues: CASSLGQDEQFF. CDR3 DNA sequence: TGTGCCAGCAGCTTAGGCCAGGATGAGCAGTTCTTC. The chain links TRBV7-3 to TRBJ2-1; no reliable D call. Germline V gene data show CDR1 as SGHTA and CDR2 as FQGTGA. The V end lost 2 bases, the J end lost 8 bases, and 7 bases lay between the germline ends. The CDR3 is 12 amino acids.